Presented here are 13 T cell receptor beta chains from one specimen sequenced in a study of T cells in Graves' hyperthyroidism and ophthalmopathy. Using RNA transcripts as the source, TCR beta CDR3 regions were amplified. HTBI primers were used for first-round RT-PCR of the TCR CDR3. MiXCR, run by TCRdb on the multiplex PCR reads, gives a single entry per CDR3 protein. The profile covers about 720,000 distinct CDR3 sequences, with roughly 17% appearing a single time and approximately 8.4% taken by the ten largest. Sequenced sample: blood. These receptors were obtained from a man aged 18-30 years with Graves' hyperthyroidism.

CDR3 nucleotide sequence: TGCGCCAGCAGCCCTAGCACCCAACAAGAGACCCAGTACTTC. Translated, it gives CASSPSTQQETQYF. The J gene is TRBJ2-5, the V gene TRBV4-1; a possible D gene is TRBD2 (5 bases). CDR3 size: 14 residues. The V gene lost 4 bases and the J gene lost 2 bases, with 11 bases spanning the gap. CDR1 and CDR2 from the germline V gene are MGHRA and YSYEKL.

The sample holds many counts of this clonotype. The CDR3 sequence: CSARTSGSIDEQFF. The CDR3 coding sequence is TGCAGTGCCCGGACTAGCGGGAGTATCGATGAGCAGTTCTTC. The chain employs TRBV20-1 and TRBJ2-1; 13 nucleotides match TRBD2. This CDR3 spans 14 amino acids. The germline V gene encodes CDR1 DFQATT and CDR2 SNEGSKA (reference sequence). The J segment lost 8 bases and the V segment lost 6 bases, leaving 7 bases of the junction unmatched.

This clonotype appeared many times. The chain joins TRBV30 to TRBJ1-1; D gene unclear. Germline CDR1 and CDR2: GTSNPN and SVGIG (reference sequence). Between the trimmed V and J ends, which lost 5 bases and 5 bases, there was a span of 18 bases. The CDR3 has 14 residues. CDR3 sequence reads: CAWGSLFRRTEAFF. The CDR3 coding sequence is TGTGCCTGGGGTTCTCTGTTCCGACGGACTGAAGCTTTCTTT.

The chain combines TRBV27 with TRBJ2-5; a weak D match, TRBD2 (7 bases). The CDR3 sequence is 15 residues long. Germline CDR1 reads MNHEY; CDR2 reads SMNVEV (reference sequence). V lost 4 bases and J lost 5, with 17 bases in between. This chain's CDR3 is CASSSLLEGGETQYF. In DNA, the CDR3 is TGTGCCAGCAGTTCCCTGTTGGAGGGGGGGGAGACCCAGTACTTC.

This clonotype was recorded a few times. The chain recombines TRBV10-3 with TRBJ2-5; tentatively, D is TRBD1 (6 bases). Trimming left V 2 bases short and J 5 bases short, with 9 bases between. The CDR3 loop spans 13 amino acids. The V gene's germline CDR1 is ENHRY and CDR2 SYGVKD. The CDR3 region has the DNA TGTGCCATCAGTGAGGGGGGCCGCGAGACCCAGTACTTC. Its protein is CAISEGGRETQYF.

This clonotype was seen at least ten times. The V call is TRBV18, the J call TRBJ2-1; perhaps TRBD2 as D (6 bases). The ends were cut back, 0 bases at V and 7 bases at J, with 10 bases in the middle. This CDR3 contains 14 residues. The germline V gene encodes CDR1 KGHSH and CDR2 LQKENI. CDR3 nucleotides: TGTGCCAGCTCACCACCGGCAGGGAGGAATGAGCAGTTCTTC. It yields the protein CASSPPAGRNEQFF.

This clonotype has a handful of counts. This chain links TRBV7-3 with TRBJ1-1; D unresolved. Trimming removed 0 bases at V and 6 bases at J, with 8 bases between. This CDR3 is built from 13 residues. Germline V gene data show CDR1 as SGHTA and CDR2 as FQGTGA. The CDR3 sequence is CASSLTVRSEAFF. CDR3 bases: TGTGCCAGCAGCTTAACGGTCCGCTCTGAAGCTTTCTTT.

This clonotype was detected ten times or more. This chain uses TRBV12-5 with TRBJ2-5; D is possibly TRBD1 (5 bases). Germline CDR1 LGHNT, CDR2 FRNRAP. There are 14 residues in the CDR3. Deletions cut 1 base from V and 5 bases from J, with 11 bases between. The CDR3 spells CASGLEGSGETQYF. As DNA, the CDR3 is TGTGCTAGTGGTTTGGAGGGGTCCGGGGAGACCCAGTACTTC.

This clonotype appeared a few times. The genes are TRBV7-2 and TRBJ1-2; the D is unclear. CDR1 and CDR2 (germline): SGHTA, FQGNSA. The V end lost 1 base, the J end lost 0 bases, and 15 bases lay between the germline ends. This CDR3 is built from 17 residues. The CDR3 protein is CASSLDDNNLANYGYTF. In nucleotides, the CDR3 is TGTGCCAGCAGCTTAGATGACAACAACCTAGCTAACTATGGCTACACCTTC.

This clonotype was observed a handful of times. The V gene is TRBV2, the J gene TRBJ1-1; TRBD1 aligns across 7 bases. The ends lost 1 base at V and 6 bases at J; junction bases unmatched: 11. Per the germline V gene, CDR1 is SNHLY and CDR2 is FYNNEI. CDR3 length: 16 residues. CDR3 in amino acids: CASSEGWRQGMAEAFF. The CDR3 DNA reads as TGTGCCAGCAGTGAAGGGTGGAGACAGGGTATGGCTGAAGCTTTCTTT.

V usage is TRBV20-1 and J usage is TRBJ2-5, with D perhaps matching TRBD1 (5 bases). This CDR3 is built from 13 residues. Germline V gives CDR1 DFQATT, CDR2 SNEGSKA (reference sequence). V was trimmed by 4 bases and J by 4 bases, leaving 13 bases between them. Here the CDR3 DNA reads TGCAGTGCTAAGACAGCAATTGGAGAGACCCAGTACTTC. It encodes CSAKTAIGETQYF.

In its sample, this clonotype was seen many times. The gene calls are TRBV2 and TRBJ2-5, with 8 bases matching TRBD1. This CDR3 has 14 residues. CDR1 SNHLY and CDR2 FYNNEI come from the germline V gene. With V trimmed by 4 bases and J by 2 bases, 3 bases remained unmatched. The CDR3 coding sequence is TGTGCCAGCAGTGCGGACAGGGCACAAGAGACCCAGTACTTC. Protein: CASSADRAQETQYF.

Notes on this clonotype: Given a much more abundant clone one base away, this may be a read error. The chain carries TRBV2 and TRBJ2-7, with 8 bases that match TRBD1. Germline CDR1 and CDR2: SNHLY and FYNNEI. The CDR3 covers 16 residues. The CDR3 sequence is CASSPTGSIQGGGQYF. CDR3 nucleotide sequence: TGCGCCAGCAGCCCGACCGGAAGCATACAGGGGGGCGGGCAGTACTTC.